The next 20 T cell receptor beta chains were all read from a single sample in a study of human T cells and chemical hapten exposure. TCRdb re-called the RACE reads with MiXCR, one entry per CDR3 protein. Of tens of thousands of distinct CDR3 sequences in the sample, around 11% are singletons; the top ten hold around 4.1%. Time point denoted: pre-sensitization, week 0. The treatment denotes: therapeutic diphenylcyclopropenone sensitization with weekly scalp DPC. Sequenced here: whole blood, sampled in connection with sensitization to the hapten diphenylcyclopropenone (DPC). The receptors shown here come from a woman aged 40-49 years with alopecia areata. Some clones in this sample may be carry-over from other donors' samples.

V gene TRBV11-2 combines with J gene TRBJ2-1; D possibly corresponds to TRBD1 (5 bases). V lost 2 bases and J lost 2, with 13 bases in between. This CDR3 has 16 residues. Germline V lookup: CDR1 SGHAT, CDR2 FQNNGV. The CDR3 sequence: CASSLSVGLTYNEQFF. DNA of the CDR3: TGTGCCAGCAGCTTAAGTGTGGGGCTGACCTACAATGAGCAGTTCTTC.

Here the CDR3 reads CASSNRGGRSYEQYF. The CDR3 DNA reads as TGTGCCAGCAGCAACCGGGGCGGACGATCCTACGAGCAGTACTTC. The genes are TRBV11-2 and TRBJ2-7; TRBD1 or TRBD2 may be the D gene (5 bases each). Trimming took 5 bases from V and 1 from J, leaving 15 bases between them. From germline, CDR1 is SGHAT and CDR2 FQNNGV. This CDR3 contains 15 residues.

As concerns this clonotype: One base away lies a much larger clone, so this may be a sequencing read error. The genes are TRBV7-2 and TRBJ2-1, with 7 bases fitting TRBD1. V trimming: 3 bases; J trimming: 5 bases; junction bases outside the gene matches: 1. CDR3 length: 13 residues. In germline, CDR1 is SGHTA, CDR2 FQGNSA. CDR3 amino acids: CASSLDRNNEQFF. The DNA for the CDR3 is TGTGCCAGCAGCTTGGACAGGAACAATGAGCAGTTCTTC.

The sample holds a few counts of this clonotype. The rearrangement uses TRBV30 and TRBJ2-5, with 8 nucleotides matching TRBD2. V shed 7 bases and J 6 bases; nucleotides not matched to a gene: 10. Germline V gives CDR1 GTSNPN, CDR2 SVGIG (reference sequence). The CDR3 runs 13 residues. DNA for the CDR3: TGTGCCTTTCGGGGGGGCGGATGGAAGACCCAGTACTTC. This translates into CAFRGGGWKTQYF. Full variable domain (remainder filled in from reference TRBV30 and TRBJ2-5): SQTIHQWPATLVQPVGSPLSLECTVEGTSNPNLYWYRQAAGRGLQLLFYSVGIGQISSEVPQNLSASRPQDRQFILSSKKLLLSDSGFYLCAFRGGGWKTQYFGPGTRLLVL.

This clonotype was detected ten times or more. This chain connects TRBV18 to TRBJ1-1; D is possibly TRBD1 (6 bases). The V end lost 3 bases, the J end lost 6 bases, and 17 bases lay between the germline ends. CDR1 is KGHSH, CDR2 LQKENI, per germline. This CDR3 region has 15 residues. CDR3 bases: TGTGCCAGCTCACCGGGACAACCGAAAGGGGCTGAAGCTTTCTTT. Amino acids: CASSPGQPKGAEAFF.

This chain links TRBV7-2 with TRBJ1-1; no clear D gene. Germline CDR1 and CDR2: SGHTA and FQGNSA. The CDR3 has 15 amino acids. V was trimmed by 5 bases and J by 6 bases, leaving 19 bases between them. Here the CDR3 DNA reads TGTGCCAGCAGCCCCGAGGCTTCACCTAGGGCTGAAGCTTTCTTT. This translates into CASSPEASPRAEAFF.

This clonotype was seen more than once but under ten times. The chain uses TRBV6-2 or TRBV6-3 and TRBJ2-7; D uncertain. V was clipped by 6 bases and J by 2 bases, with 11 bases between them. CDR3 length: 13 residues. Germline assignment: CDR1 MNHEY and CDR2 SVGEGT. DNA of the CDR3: TGTGCCAGCAGACCCACTGGTACCTACGAGCAGTACTTC. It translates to CASRPTGTYEQYF.

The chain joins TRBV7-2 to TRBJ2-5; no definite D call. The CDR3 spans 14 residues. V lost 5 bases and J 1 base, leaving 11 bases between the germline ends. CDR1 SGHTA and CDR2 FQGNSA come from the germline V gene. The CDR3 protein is CASSLRNRQETQYF. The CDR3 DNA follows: TGTGCCAGCAGCCTCCGGAACCGCCAAGAGACCCAGTACTTC.

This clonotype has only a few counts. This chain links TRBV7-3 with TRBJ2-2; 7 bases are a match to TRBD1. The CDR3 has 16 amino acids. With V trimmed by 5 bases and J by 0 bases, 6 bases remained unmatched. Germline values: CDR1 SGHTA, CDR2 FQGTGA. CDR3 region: CASSPSGQTNTGELFF. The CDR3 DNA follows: TGTGCCAGCAGCCCCTCGGGACAGACGAACACCGGGGAGCTGTTTTTT.

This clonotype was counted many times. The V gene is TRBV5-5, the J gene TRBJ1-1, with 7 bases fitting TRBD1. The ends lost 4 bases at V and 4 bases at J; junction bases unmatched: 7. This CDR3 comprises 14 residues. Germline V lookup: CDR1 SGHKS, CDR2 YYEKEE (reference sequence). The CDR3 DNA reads TGTGCCAGCAGCCTCGTCGCAGGGGGCACTGAAGCTTTCTTT. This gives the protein CASSLVAGGTEAFF. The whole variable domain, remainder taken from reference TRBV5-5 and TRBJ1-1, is DAGVTQSPTHLIKTRGQQVTLRCSPISGHKSVSWYQQVLGQGPQFIFQYYEKEERGRGNFPDRFSARQFPNYSSELNVNALLLGDSALYLCASSLVAGGTEAFFGQGTRLTVV.

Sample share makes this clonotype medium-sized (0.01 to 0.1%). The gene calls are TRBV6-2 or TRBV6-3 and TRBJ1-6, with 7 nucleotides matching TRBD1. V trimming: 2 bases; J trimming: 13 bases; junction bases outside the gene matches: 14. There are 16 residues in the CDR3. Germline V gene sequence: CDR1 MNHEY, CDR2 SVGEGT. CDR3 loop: CASSYLPRGPIRPLHF. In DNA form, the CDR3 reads TGTGCCAGCAGTTACCTCCCGAGGGGGCCCATCAGGCCCCTCCACTTT.

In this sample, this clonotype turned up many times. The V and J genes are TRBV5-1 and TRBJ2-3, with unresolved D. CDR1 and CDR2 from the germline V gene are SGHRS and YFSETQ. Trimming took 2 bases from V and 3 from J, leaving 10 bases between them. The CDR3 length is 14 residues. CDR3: CASSFLGATDTQYF. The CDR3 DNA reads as TGCGCCAGCAGCTTTTTAGGAGCAACAGATACGCAGTATTTT.

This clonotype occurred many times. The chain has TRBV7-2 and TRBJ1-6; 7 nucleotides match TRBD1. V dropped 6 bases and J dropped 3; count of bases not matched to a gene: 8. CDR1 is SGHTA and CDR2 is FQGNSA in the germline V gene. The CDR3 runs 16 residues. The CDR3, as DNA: TGTGCCAGCAGTCCACAGGGGACCGTCTATAATTCACCCCTCCACTTT. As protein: CASSPQGTVYNSPLHF.

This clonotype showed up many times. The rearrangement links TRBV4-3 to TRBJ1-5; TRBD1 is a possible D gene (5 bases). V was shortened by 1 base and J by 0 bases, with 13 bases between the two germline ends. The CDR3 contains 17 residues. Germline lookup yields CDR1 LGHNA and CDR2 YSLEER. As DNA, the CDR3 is TGCGCCAGCAGCCAAGGAGCCGACAGATATAGCAATCAGCCCCAGCATTTT. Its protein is CASSQGADRYSNQPQHF.

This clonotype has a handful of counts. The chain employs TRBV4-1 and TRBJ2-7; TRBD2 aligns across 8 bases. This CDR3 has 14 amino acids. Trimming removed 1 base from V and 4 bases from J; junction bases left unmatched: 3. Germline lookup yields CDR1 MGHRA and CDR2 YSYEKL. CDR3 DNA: TGCGCCAGCAGCCAAGGGACTAGCCTATACGAGCAGTACTTC. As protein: CASSQGTSLYEQYF.

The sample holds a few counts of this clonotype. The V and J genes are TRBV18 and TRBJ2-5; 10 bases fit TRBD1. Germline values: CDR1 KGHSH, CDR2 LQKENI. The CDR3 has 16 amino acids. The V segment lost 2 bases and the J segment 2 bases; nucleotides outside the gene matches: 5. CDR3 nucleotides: TGTGCCAGCTCACCAGGGGACAGGGGAAATCAAGAGACCCAGTACTTC. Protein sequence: CASSPGDRGNQETQYF.

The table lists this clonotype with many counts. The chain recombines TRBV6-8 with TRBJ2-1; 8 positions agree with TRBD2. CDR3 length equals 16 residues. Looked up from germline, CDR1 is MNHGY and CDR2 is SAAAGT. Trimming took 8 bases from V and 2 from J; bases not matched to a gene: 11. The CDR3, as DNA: TGTGCCAGCCCCAAGGATGGCGGGGGGACCTACAATGAGCAGTTCTTC. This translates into CASPKDGGGTYNEQFF.

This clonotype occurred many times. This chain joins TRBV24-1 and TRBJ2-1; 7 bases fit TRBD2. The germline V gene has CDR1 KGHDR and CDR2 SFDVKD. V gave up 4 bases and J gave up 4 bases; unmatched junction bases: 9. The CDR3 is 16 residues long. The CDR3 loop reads CATSDRLAGGYNEQFF. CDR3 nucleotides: TGTGCCACCAGTGACCGACTAGCTGGCGGGTACAATGAGCAGTTCTTC.

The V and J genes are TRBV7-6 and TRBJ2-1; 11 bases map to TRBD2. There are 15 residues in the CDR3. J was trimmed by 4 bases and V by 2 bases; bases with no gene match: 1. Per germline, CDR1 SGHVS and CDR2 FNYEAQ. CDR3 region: CASSLSSGRYNEQFF. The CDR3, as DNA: TGTGCCAGCAGCTTATCTAGCGGGAGGTACAATGAGCAGTTCTTC. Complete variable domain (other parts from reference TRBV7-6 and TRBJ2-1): GAGVSQSPRYKVTKRGQDVALRCDPISGHVSLYWYRQALGQGPEFLTYFNYEAQQDKSGLPNDRFSAERPEGSISTLTIQRTEQRDSAMYRCASSLSSGRYNEQFFGPGTRLTVL.

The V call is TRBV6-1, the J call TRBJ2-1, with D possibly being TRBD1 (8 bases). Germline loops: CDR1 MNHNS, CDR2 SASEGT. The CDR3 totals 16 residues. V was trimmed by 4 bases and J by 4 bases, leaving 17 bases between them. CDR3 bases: TGTGCCAGCAGTGCCACAGGGGGGGGATCTTACAATGAGCAGTTCTTC. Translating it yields CASSATGGGSYNEQFF.